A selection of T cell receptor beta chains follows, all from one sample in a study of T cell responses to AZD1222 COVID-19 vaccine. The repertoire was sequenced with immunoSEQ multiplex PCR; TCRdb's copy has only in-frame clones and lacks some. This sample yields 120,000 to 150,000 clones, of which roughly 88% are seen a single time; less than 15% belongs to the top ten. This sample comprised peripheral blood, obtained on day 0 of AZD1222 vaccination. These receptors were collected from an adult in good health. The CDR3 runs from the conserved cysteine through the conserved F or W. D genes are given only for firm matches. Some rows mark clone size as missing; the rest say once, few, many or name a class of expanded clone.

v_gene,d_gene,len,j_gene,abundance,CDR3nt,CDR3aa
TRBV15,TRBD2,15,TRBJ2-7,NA,TGTGCCACCAGCAGAGGCGGGACTAGCGGGGGTGAGCAGTACTTC,CATSRGGTSGGEQYF
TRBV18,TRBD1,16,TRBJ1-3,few,TGTGCCAGCTCACCCGCCGGGACAGGGGTTGGAAACACCATATATTTT,CASSPAGTGVGNTIYF
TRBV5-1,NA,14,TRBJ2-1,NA,TGCGCCAGCAGCTTAGGGTGGGAGTCCAATGAGCAGTTCTTC,CASSLGWESNEQFF
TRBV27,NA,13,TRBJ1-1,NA,TGTGCCAGCAGTTTAAAGGGGAGGGTTGAAGCTTTCTTT,CASSLKGRVEAFF
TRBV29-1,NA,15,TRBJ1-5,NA,TGCAGCGTCCTAGATGGGGGGCTCGGCAATCAGCCCCAGCATTTT,CSVLDGGLGNQPQHF
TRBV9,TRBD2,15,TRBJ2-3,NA,TGTGCCAGCAGCGGAAGCGGGGGAGGCTGGGATACGCAGTATTTT,CASSGSGGGWDTQYF
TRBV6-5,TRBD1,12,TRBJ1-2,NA,TGTGCCAGCACCAGGGGGGGTCATGGCTACACCTTC,CASTRGGHGYTF
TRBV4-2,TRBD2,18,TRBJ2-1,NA,TGTGCCAGCAGCCAAGTTACTGCGGGACTAGCGGGGAACAATGAGCAGTTCTTC,CASSQVTAGLAGNNEQFF
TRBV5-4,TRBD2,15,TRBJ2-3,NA,TGTGCCAGCAGCTCGGGGGGGGGCCTAATTGATACGCAGTATTTT,CASSSGGGLIDTQYF
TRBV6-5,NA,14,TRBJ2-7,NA,TGTGCCAGCAGTCCCGCCCGTGGTAAGGACGAGCAGTACTTC,CASSPARGKDEQYF
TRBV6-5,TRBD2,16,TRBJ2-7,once,TGTGCCAGCAGTTACGGCCGGACGGGGGGGGTAAACGAGCAGTACTTC,CASSYGRTGGVNEQYF
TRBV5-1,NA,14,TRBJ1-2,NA,TGCGCCAGCGACCCCAACGGGGAGGGGTATGGCTACACCTTC,CASDPNGEGYGYTF
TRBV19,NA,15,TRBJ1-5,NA,TGTGCCAGTAGTATAAGTAGGGGGAGCAATCAGCCCCAGCATTTT,CASSISRGSNQPQHF
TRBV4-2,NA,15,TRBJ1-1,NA,TGTGCCAGCAGCCAAGACCCAGGGACCGACACTGAAGCTTTCTTT,CASSQDPGTDTEAFF
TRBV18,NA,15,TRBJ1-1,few,TGTGCCAGCTTCACCGGGGGGGGGTTGAACACTGAAGCTTTCTTT,CASFTGGGLNTEAFF
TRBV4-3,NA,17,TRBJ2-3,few,TGCGCCAGCAGCCAAGATCGAGCTGGACTAAGATCTGATACGCAGTATTTT,CASSQDRAGLRSDTQYF
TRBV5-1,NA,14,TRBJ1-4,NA,TGCGCCAGCAGCTTGTCACAGTACTCGGGGAAACTGTTTTTT,CASSLSQYSGKLFF
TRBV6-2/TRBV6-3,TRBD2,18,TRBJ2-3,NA,TGTGCCAGCAGTCGGCCCCGGACTAGCGGGCGCATCACAGATACGCAGTATTTT,CASSRPRTSGRITDTQYF
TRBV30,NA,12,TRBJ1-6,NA,TGTGCCTGGAGTGGACGACAGGTTAGCCTCCACTTT,CAWSGRQVSLHF
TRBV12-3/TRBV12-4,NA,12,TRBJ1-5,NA,TGTGCCAGCAGGGTAAGCAATCAGCCCCAGCATTTT,CASRVSNQPQHF
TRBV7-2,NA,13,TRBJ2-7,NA,TGTGCCAGCAGCTTCGGACTCTTCTACGAGCAGTACTTC,CASSFGLFYEQYF
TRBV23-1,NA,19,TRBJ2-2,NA,TGCGCCAGCAGTCAATCGGGGCAGGGCCCCACTTCGAACACCGGGGAGCTGTTTTTT,CASSQSGQGPTSNTGELFF
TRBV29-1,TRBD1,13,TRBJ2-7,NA,TGCAGCGTCGTCGACAGGGGGCCTCGGGAGCAGTACTTC,CSVVDRGPREQYF
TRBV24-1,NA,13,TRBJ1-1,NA,TGTGCCACCATCAGGGGAGGGGACACTGAAGCTTTCTTT,CATIRGGDTEAFF
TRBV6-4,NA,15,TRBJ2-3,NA,TGTGCCAGCAGTAAGGGGGACGGCCCCACAGATACGCAGTATTTT,CASSKGDGPTDTQYF
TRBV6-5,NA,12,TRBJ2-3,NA,TGTGCCGGGGGGCGAAGCACAGATACGCAGTATTTT,CAGGRSTDTQYF
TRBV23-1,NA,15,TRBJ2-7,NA,TGCGCCAGCACCCATCACGCTTGGGTTCTAGACGAGCAGTACTTC,CASTHHAWVLDEQYF
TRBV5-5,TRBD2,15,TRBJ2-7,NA,TGTGCCAGCAGCGTAGGTCCGGGGGGAACCTACGAGCAGTACTTC,CASSVGPGGTYEQYF
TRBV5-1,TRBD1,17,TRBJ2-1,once,TGCGCCAGCAGCGATCAGCCTACAGGGGGCGCTGGGAATGAGCAGTTCTTC,CASSDQPTGGAGNEQFF
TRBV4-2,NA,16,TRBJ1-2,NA,TGTGCCAGCAGCCAAGTGGGGACGGGGGGCGCGTCTGGCTACACCTTC,CASSQVGTGGASGYTF
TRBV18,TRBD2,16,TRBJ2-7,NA,TGTGCCAGCTCTCGCTTCGGTCTAGCGGAGCCCTACGGGCAGTACTTC,CASSRFGLAEPYGQYF
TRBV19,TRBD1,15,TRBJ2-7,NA,TGTGCCAGTACCCCTACCCGGACAGGGGAGCGCGAGCAGTACTTC,CASTPTRTGEREQYF
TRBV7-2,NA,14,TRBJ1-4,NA,TGTGCCAGCAGCTTACTTGCAACTAATGAAAAACTGTTTTTT,CASSLLATNEKLFF
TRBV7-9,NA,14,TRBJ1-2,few,TGTGCCAGCAGCTCAGGGGTACAGGAAGGTGGCTACACCTTC,CASSSGVQEGGYTF
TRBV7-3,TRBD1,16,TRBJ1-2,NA,TGTGCCAGCAGCCCGGGGGGGCAGGGGGCCCCTTATGGCTACACCTTC,CASSPGGQGAPYGYTF
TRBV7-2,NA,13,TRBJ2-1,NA,TGTGCCAGCAGCTTAGCGACAGGCGGTGAGCAGTTCTTC,CASSLATGGEQFF
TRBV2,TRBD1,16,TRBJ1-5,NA,TGTGCCAGCAGGGTAGGGACAGCGGGTAGCAATCAGCCCCAGCATTTT,CASRVGTAGSNQPQHF
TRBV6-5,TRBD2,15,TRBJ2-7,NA,TGTGCCAGCAGTATTCAGCGGGGCGCGTCCTACGAGCAGTACTTC,CASSIQRGASYEQYF
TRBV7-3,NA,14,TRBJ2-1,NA,TGTGCCAGCAGCTTAAGAGGCTCCTACAATGAGCAGTTCTTC,CASSLRGSYNEQFF
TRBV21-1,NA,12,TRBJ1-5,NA,TGTGCCAGAAAGGGGGCACGGCAGCCCCAGCATTTT,CARKGARQPQHF
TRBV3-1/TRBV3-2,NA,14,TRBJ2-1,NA,TGTGCCAGCAGCCAAGAGGGCAGGGGACATGAGCAGTTCTTC,CASSQEGRGHEQFF
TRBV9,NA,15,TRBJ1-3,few,TGTGCCAGCAGCGTAGCTCAGGAGTTTGGAAACACCATATATTTT,CASSVAQEFGNTIYF
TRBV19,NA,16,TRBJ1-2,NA,TGTGCCAGTAGTTCCCCGGCAAGGAATAATATCTATGGCTACACCTTC,CASSSPARNNIYGYTF
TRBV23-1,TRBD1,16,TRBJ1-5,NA,TGCGCCAGCAGTCAAACCCCGGGACAGGGGAGTCAGCCCCAGCATTTT,CASSQTPGQGSQPQHF
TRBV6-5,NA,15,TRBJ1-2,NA,TGTGCCAGCAGTACAATCCAGGGGCCTAACTATGGCTACACCTTC,CASSTIQGPNYGYTF
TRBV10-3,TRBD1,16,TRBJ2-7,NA,TGTGCCATCAGTGAGTCCGGGGGACAGGGGGCCTACGAGCAGTACTTC,CAISESGGQGAYEQYF
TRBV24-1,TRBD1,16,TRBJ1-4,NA,TGTGCCACCAGTGATTTGATCGGGCAGGGGGACGAAAAACTGTTTTTT,CATSDLIGQGDEKLFF
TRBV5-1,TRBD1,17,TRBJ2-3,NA,TGCGCCAGCAGCATTACCGGGACAGGGACCAGCACAGATACGCAGTATTTT,CASSITGTGTSTDTQYF
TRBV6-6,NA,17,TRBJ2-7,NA,TGTGCCAGCAGTCGAAATCAGTTGAGTGGGTCATCCTACGAGCAGTACTTC,CASSRNQLSGSSYEQYF
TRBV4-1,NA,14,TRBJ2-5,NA,TGCGCCAGCAGCCAGTGGGACCGCGGAGAGACCCAGTACTTC,CASSQWDRGETQYF